The T cell receptor (beta chain) described here comes from a study of T cells after yellow fever vaccination. TCRdb re-called the 5' RACE reads with MiXCR, one entry per CDR3 protein. Of about 240,000 distinct CDR3 sequences in the sample, 6% to 7.5% were seen once. The specimen was CD4+ T cells sorted from PBMCs, collected 15 days after the yellow fever booster vaccination. This receptor was obtained from a man younger than 45 who received the YFV17D yellow fever vaccine.

CDR3 region: CASSLGLEQNQHF. The CDR3 DNA reads TGTGCCAGCAGCTTAGGTCTGGAACAAAACCAGCATTTT. V usage is TRBV7-2 and J usage is TRBJ1-5; D remains ambiguous. The V end lost 1 base, the J end lost 12 bases, and 13 bases lay between the germline ends. This CDR3 region has 13 residues. Germline-derived CDR1 and CDR2 are SGHTA and FQGNSA.